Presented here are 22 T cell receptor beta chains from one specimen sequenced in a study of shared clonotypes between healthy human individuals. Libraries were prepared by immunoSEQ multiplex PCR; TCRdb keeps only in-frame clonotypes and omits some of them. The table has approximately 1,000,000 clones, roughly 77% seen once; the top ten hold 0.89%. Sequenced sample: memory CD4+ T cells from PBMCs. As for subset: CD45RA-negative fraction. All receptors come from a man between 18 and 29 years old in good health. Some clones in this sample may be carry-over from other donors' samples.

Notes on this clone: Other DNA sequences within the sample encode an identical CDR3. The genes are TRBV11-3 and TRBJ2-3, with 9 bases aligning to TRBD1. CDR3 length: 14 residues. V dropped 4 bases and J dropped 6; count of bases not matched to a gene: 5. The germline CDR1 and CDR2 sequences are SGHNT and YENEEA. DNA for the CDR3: TGTGCCAGCAGCTCGGGACAGGGAAGGGATACGCAGTATTTT. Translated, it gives CASSSGQGRDTQYF.

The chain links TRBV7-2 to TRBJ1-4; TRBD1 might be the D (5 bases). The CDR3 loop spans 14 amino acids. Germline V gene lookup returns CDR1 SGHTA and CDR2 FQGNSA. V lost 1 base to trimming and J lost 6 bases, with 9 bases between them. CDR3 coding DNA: TGTGCCAGCAGCTTAGGGGGCCGGGATGAAAAACTGTTTTTT. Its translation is CASSLGGRDEKLFF.

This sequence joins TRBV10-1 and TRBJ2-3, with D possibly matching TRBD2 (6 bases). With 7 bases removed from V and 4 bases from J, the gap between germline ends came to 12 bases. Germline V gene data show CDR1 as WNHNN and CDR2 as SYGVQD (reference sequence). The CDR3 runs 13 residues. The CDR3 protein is CASTEAGSDTQYF. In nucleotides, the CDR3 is TGCGCCAGCACCGAAGCGGGTTCAGATACGCAGTATTTT.

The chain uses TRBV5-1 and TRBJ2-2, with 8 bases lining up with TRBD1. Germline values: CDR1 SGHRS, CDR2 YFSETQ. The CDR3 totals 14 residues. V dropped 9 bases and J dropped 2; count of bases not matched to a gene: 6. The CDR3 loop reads CATSTGVNTGELFF. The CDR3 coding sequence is TGCGCCACCTCGACAGGGGTCAACACCGGGGAGCTGTTTTTT.

In DNA form, the CDR3 reads TGTGCCAGCAGCCCCTTCCTCAGGAACACTGAAGCTTTCTTT. Translation: CASSPFLRNTEAFF. The chain employs TRBV6-6 and TRBJ1-1, with D unclear. Trimming shortened V by 6 bases and J by 1 base, and 12 bases separated the two germline ends. The CDR3 consists of 14 residues. From germline, CDR1 is MNHNY and CDR2 SVGAGI (reference sequence).

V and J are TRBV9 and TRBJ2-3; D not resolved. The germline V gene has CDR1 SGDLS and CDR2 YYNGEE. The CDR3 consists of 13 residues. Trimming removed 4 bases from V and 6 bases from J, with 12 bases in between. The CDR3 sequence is CASSPQPVDTQYF. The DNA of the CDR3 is TGTGCCAGCAGCCCCCAACCGGTGGATACGCAGTATTTT.

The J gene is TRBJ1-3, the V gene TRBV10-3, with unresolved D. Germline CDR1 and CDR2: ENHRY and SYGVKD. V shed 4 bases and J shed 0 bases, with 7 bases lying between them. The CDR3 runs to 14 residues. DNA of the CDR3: TGTGCCATCAGTGGGAGCCCCTCTGGAAACACCATATATTTT. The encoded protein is CAISGSPSGNTIYF.

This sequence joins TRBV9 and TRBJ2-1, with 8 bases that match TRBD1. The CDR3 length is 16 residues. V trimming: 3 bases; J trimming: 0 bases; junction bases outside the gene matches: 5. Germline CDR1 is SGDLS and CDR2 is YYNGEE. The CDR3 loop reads CASSAQGASSYNEQFF. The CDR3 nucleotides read TGTGCCAGCAGCGCCCAGGGGGCCAGCTCCTACAATGAGCAGTTCTTC.

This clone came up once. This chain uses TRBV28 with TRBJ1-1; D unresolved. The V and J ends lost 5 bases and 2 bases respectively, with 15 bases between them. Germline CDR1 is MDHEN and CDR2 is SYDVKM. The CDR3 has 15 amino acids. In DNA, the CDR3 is TGTGCCAGCAGTGCTACCGGGGTTGTAAACACTGAAGCTTTCTTT. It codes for CASSATGVVNTEAFF.

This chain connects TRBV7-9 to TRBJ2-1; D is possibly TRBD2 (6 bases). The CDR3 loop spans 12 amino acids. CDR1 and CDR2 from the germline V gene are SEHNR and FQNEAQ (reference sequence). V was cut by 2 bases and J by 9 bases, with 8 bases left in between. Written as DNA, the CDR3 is TGTGCCAGCAGCTTAAACGGGGGTGAGCAGTTCTTC. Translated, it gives CASSLNGGEQFF. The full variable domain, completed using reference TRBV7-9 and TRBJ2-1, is DTGVSQNPRHKITKRGQNVTFRCDPISEHNRLYWYRQTLGQGPEFLTYFQNEAQLEKSRLLSDRFSAERPKGSFSTLEIQRTEQGDSAMYLCASSLNGGEQFFGPGTRLTVL.

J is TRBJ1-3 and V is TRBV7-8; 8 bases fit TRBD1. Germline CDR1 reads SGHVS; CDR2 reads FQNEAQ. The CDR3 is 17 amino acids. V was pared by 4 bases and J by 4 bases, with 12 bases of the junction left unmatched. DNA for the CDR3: TGTGCCAGCAGCTCCTATCCGGGACAGGCAGGCGGAAACACCATATATTTT. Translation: CASSSYPGQAGGNTIYF.

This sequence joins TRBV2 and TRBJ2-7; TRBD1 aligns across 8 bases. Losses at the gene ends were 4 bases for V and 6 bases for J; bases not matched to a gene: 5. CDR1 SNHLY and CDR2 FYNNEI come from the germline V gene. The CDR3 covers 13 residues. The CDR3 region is CASSVGQGGEQYF. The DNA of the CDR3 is TGTGCCAGCAGTGTCGGACAGGGAGGCGAGCAGTACTTC.

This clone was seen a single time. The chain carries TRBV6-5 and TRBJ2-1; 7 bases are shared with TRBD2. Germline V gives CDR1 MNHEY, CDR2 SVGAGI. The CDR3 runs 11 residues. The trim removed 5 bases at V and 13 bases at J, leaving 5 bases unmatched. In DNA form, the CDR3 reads TGTGCCAGCAGTAGCGGGGCCCGACAGTTCTTC. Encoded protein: CASSSGARQFF.

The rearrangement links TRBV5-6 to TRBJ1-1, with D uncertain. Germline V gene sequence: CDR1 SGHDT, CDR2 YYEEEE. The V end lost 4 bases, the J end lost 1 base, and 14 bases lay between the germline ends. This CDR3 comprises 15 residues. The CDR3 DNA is TGTGCCAGCAGCGGATATCTCCGGGAGAACACTGAAGCTTTCTTT. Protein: CASSGYLRENTEAFF.

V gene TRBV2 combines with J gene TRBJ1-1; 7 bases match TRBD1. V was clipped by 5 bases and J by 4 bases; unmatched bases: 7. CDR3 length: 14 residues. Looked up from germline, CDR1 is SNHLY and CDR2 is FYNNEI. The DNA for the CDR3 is TGTGCCAGCAGTAAGACAGGGTCAACCACTGAAGCTTTCTTT. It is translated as CASSKTGSTTEAFF. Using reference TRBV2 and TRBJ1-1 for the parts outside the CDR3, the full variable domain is EPEVTQTPSHQVTQMGQEVILRCVPISNHLYFYWYRQILGQKVEFLVSFYNNEISEKSEIFDDQFSVERPDGSNFTLKIRSTKLEDSAMYFCASSKTGSTTEAFFGQGTRLTVV.

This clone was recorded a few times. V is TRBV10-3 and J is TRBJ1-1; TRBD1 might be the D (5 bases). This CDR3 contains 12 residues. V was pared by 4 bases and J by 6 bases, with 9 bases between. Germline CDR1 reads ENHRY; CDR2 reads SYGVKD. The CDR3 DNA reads TGTGCCATCAGTGGGCAGGGTCCTGAAGCTTTCTTT. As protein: CAISGQGPEAFF.

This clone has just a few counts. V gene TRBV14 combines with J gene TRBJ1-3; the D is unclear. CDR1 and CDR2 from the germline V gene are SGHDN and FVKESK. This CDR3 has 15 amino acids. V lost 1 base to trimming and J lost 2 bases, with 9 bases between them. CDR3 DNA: TGTGCCAGCAGCCAAGTCTGGGGTACTGGAAACACCATATATTTT. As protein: CASSQVWGTGNTIYF.

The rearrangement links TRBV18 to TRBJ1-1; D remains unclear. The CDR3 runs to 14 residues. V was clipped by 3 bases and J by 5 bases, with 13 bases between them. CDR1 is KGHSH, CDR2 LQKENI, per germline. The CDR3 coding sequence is TGTGCCAGCTCACCGCTAGTAGCGGGGACTGAAGCTTTCTTT. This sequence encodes CASSPLVAGTEAFF.

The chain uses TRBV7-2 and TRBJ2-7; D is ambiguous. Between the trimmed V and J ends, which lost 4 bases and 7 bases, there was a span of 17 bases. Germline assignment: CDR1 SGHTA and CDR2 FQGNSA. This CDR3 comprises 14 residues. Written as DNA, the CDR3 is TGTGCCAGCAGCTCCCGAGTCCTTACCTGGGAGCAGTACTTC. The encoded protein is CASSSRVLTWEQYF.

CDR3 DNA: TGTGCCAGCAGCGGTAGGTTCGATGAGCAGTTCTTC. It yields the protein CASSGRFDEQFF. The chain uses TRBV7-2 and TRBJ2-1; D gene unclear. CDR3 size: 12 residues. The ends were cut back, 5 bases at V and 8 bases at J, with 10 bases in the middle. Germline CDR1 is SGHTA and CDR2 is FQGNSA. The variable domain in full, with the rest retrieved from reference TRBV7-2 and TRBJ2-1, is GAGVSQSPSNKVTEKGKDVELRCDPISGHTALYWYRQSLGQGLEFLIYFQGNSAPDKSGLPSDRFSAERTGGSVSTLTIQRTQQEDSAVYLCASSGRFDEQFFGPGTRLTVL.

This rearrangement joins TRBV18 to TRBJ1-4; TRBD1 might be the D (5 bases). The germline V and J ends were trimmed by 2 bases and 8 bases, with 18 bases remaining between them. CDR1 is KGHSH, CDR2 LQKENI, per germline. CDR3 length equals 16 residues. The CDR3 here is CASSPGGQGRWEKLFF. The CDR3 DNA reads TGTGCCAGCTCACCAGGTGGCCAGGGACGTTGGGAAAAACTGTTTTTT.

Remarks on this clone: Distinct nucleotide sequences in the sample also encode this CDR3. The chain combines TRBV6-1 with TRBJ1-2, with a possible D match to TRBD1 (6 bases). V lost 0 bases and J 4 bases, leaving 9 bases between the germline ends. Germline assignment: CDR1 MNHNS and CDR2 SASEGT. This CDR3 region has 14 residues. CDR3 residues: CASSEAQGIYGYTF. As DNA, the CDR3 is TGTGCCAGCAGTGAAGCGCAGGGGATCTATGGCTACACCTTC.